Here is one T cell receptor (beta chain) with its context. What it binds is unknown. Amplifying from RNA transcripts, the study obtained TCR beta CDR3 regions. RT-PCR with HTBI primers came first, then second-round multiplex PCR. TCRdb passed the multiplex PCR reads through MiXCR, listing each CDR3 protein once. The sample lists about 660,000 distinct CDR3 sequences, roughly two fifths occurring once. These data originate in a study of Graves' ophthalmopathy and Graves' hyperthyroidism. Ophthalmopathic donors had moderate-to-severe activity, CAS ≥3 and NOSPECS ≥4, with disease that had lasted under 3 months. Ineligible for inclusion were patients with other autoimmune diseases, uncontrolled infections, pregnancy or lactation. V dropped 0 bases and J dropped 3 bases, with 11 bases sitting between them. CDR3 length: 15 amino acids. Looked up from germline, CDR1 is MNHEY and CDR2 is SVGEGT. Study-wide findings and caveats: Also, most clonotypes expanded in the thyroid above 0.001 frequency appeared in blood.

Material for sequencing was peripheral blood. This TCR derives from an adult man with Graves' ophthalmopathy. The genes are TRBV6-2 or TRBV6-3 and TRBJ1-2; D remains ambiguous. The CDR3 sequence: CASSYSAALDYGYTF. Written as DNA, the CDR3 is TGTGCCAGCAGTTACTCAGCGGCGCTAGACTATGGCTACACCTTC.